These 22 T cell receptor beta chains were all obtained from the same sample, sequenced in a study of shared clonotypes between healthy human individuals. Here immunoSEQ multiplex PCR was the method, and the copy in TCRdb shows in-frame clones only, minus some. The sample includes 1,400,000 or so clones, approximately 98.5% seen only once; the top ten take roughly 0.36%. The sequenced material came from naive CD4+ T cells sorted from blood. Specified subset: CD45RA+ positively selected. The source is a man younger than 45 in good health.

The chain employs TRBV28 and TRBJ2-7; TRBD1 agrees at 7 bases. Germline assignment: CDR1 MDHEN and CDR2 SYDVKM. This CDR3 region has 13 residues. The J segment lost 10 bases and the V segment lost 4 bases, leaving 10 bases of the junction unmatched. The CDR3: CASSSGTDIVQYF. The CDR3 coding sequence is TGTGCCAGCAGTTCCGGGACAGACATTGTACAGTACTTC.

The V gene is TRBV28, the J gene TRBJ1-1, with 8 positions matching TRBD1. The CDR3 is 14 amino acids. The junction had 6 bases not matched to a gene; V was cut back by 6 bases and J by 3 bases. Germline lookup yields CDR1 MDHEN and CDR2 SYDVKM. The CDR3 region is CASSQDRVDTEAFF. CDR3 DNA: TGTGCCAGCAGCCAGGACAGGGTCGACACTGAAGCTTTCTTT.

This chain links TRBV11-2 with TRBJ2-1, with 8 bases aligning to TRBD2. The CDR3 consists of 12 residues. J gave up 11 bases and V 5 bases, and 5 bases lay outside the gene matches. The germline V gene encodes CDR1 SGHAT and CDR2 FQNNGV. CDR3 sequence: CASSNSGSQQFF. Written as DNA, the CDR3 is TGTGCCAGCAGCAACAGCGGGAGCCAGCAGTTCTTC.

This clone came up once. The gene calls are TRBV5-1 and TRBJ2-1, with 9 bases lining up with TRBD2. CDR3 length: 17 residues. Germline V gives CDR1 SGHRS, CDR2 YFSETQ. Trimming at V came to 0 bases and at J to 4 bases, leaving 8 bases not matched to a gene. This CDR3 reads CASSLARSGRAYNEQFF. The DNA for the CDR3 is TGCGCCAGCAGCTTGGCTCGTAGCGGGAGAGCGTACAATGAGCAGTTCTTC.

V is TRBV5-4 and J is TRBJ2-1; D remains unclear. The CDR3 has 17 amino acids. The germline V and J ends were trimmed by 0 bases and 2 bases, with 15 bases remaining between them. Germline loops: CDR1 SGHNT, CDR2 YYREEE (reference sequence). DNA for the CDR3: TGTGCCAGCAGCTTGGGGGCCGGTAGGCTTACCTACAATGAGCAGTTCTTC. Translated, it gives CASSLGAGRLTYNEQFF.

V gene TRBV28 combines with J gene TRBJ1-1; possible D gene TRBD1, 5 bases. Per the germline V gene, CDR1 is MDHEN and CDR2 is SYDVKM. Deletions cut 3 bases from V and 6 bases from J, with 26 bases between. The CDR3 runs 18 residues. The CDR3, as DNA: TGTGCCAGCAGTTTTCTTATTTCACAGGACGGCACGGGGGCTGAAGCTTTCTTT. This gives the protein CASSFLISQDGTGAEAFF.

J is TRBJ2-7 and V is TRBV12-5, with 7 bases identical to TRBD1. Germline values: CDR1 LGHNT, CDR2 FRNRAP. The trim removed 6 bases at V and 7 bases at J, leaving 9 bases unmatched. The CDR3 spans 13 residues. CDR3 protein: CASGLEQGQEQYF. The CDR3 DNA reads TGTGCTAGTGGACTAGAACAGGGGCAGGAGCAGTACTTC.

This rearrangement joins TRBV5-1 to TRBJ2-5; 9 bases match TRBD1. CDR1 and CDR2 (germline): SGHRS, YFSETQ. The CDR3 totals 15 residues. V lost 4 bases to trimming and J lost 5 bases; unmatched junction nucleotides: 9. The CDR3 DNA sequence: TGCGCCAGCAGCCGCAACAGGGGGCCTCCTGAGACCCAGTACTTC. This translates into CASSRNRGPPETQYF.

This sequence joins TRBV18 and TRBJ2-7, with 8 bases that match TRBD1. V lost 3 bases, J lost 4 bases, and 5 bases stayed unmatched. Germline CDR1 is KGHSH and CDR2 is LQKENI. The CDR3 totals 14 residues. The CDR3 sequence: CASSPGQGKYEQYF. The CDR3 region has the DNA TGTGCCAGCTCACCCGGACAGGGTAAATACGAGCAGTACTTC.

This sequence joins TRBV28 and TRBJ2-4; no reliable D call. Trimming took 2 bases from V and 7 from J, leaving 9 bases between them. The CDR3 contains 13 residues. Germline loops: CDR1 MDHEN, CDR2 SYDVKM. The CDR3 reads CASSLTRRNIQYF. CDR3 bases: TGTGCCAGCAGTTTAACCCGAAGGAACATTCAGTACTTC.

This rearrangement joins TRBV11-2 to TRBJ1-2; D uncertain. Between the trimmed V and J ends, which lost 1 base and 4 bases, there was a span of 13 bases. The CDR3 is made up of 15 amino acids. Germline values: CDR1 SGHAT, CDR2 FQNNGV. Written as DNA, the CDR3 is TGTGCCAGCAGCTTAGCTCCGGGCGGAATCTATGGCTACACCTTC. This codes for CASSLAPGGIYGYTF.

The chain combines TRBV7-2 with TRBJ2-1, with 7 nucleotides matching TRBD2. The CDR3 loop spans 14 amino acids. The germline V gene has CDR1 SGHTA and CDR2 FQGNSA. J lost 9 bases, V lost 1 base, and 6 bases had no gene match. The CDR3 here is CASSLEGGRGEQFF. The CDR3 region has the DNA TGTGCCAGCAGCTTAGAGGGAGGGAGGGGTGAGCAGTTCTTC.

The chain links TRBV5-4 to TRBJ2-1; 8 bases match TRBD2. With 4 bases clipped from V and 1 base from J, the junction kept 7 bases outside the gene matches. CDR1 is SGHNT, CDR2 YYREEE, per germline (reference sequence). The CDR3 sequence is 16 residues long. CDR3: CASSPEAGASYNEQFF. Written as DNA, the CDR3 is TGTGCCAGCAGCCCGGAAGCGGGGGCTTCCTACAATGAGCAGTTCTTC.

The gene calls are TRBV19 and TRBJ1-5, with D perhaps TRBD1 (6 bases). The CDR3 has 16 residues. The V gene's germline CDR1 is LNHDA and CDR2 SQIVND (reference sequence). Deletions cut 4 bases from V and 2 bases from J, with 15 bases between. CDR3 loop: CASSTHSRQGNQPQHF. The CDR3 nucleotides read TGTGCCAGTAGTACCCACAGTAGACAGGGCAATCAGCCCCAGCATTTT.

The genes are TRBV2 and TRBJ1-1, with 7 bases matching TRBD1. V was clipped by 4 bases and J by 0 bases; unmatched bases: 5. The germline gives CDR1 SNHLY, CDR2 FYNNEI. The CDR3 runs to 15 residues. The CDR3 DNA reads TGTGCCAGCAGTGCAAGGGGGCGATTGAACACTGAAGCTTTCTTT. It yields the protein CASSARGRLNTEAFF. The variable domain in full, completed from reference TRBV2 and TRBJ1-1, reads EPEVTQTPSHQVTQMGQEVILRCVPISNHLYFYWYRQILGQKVEFLVSFYNNEISEKSEIFDDQFSVERPDGSNFTLKIRSTKLEDSAMYFCASSARGRLNTEAFFGQGTRLTVV.

The rearrangement joins TRBV18 to TRBJ2-5, with 8 bases matching TRBD1. This CDR3 is built from 14 residues. Germline V CDR1 and CDR2: KGHSH, LQKENI. V trimming: 6 bases; J trimming: 5 bases; junction bases outside the gene matches: 8. The CDR3 nucleotides read TGTGCCAGCTCCGGAACAGGGGGGCTCGAGACCCAGTACTTC. Residues: CASSGTGGLETQYF.

The chain is built from TRBV28 and TRBJ2-7; D ambiguous. The CDR3 totals 15 residues. Germline assignment: CDR1 MDHEN and CDR2 SYDVKM. Between the trimmed V and J ends, which lost 5 bases and 3 bases, there was a span of 17 bases. CDR3 sequence (DNA): TGTGCCAGCAGTGCCTCGGGCGGACCGTTCTACGAGCAGTACTTC. Protein product: CASSASGGPFYEQYF.

This chain links TRBV7-9 with TRBJ2-3; D unresolved. Germline CDR1 and CDR2: SEHNR and FQNEAQ (reference sequence). Trimming removed 5 bases from V and 2 bases from J, with 14 bases in between. The CDR3 runs to 15 residues. CDR3 amino acids: CASSRADRITDTQYF. The CDR3 coding sequence is TGTGCCAGCAGCCGGGCGGACCGAATCACAGATACGCAGTATTTT.

In its sample, this clone was seen once. The chain couples TRBV14 to TRBJ2-5; 12 nucleotides match TRBD2. V gave up 2 bases and J gave up 1 base; unmatched junction bases: 2. Germline-derived CDR1 and CDR2 are SGHDN and FVKESK. This CDR3 region has 16 residues. The CDR3 bases are TGTGCCAGCAGCCAAACTAGCGGGAGGCCCCAAGAGACCCAGTACTTC. It encodes CASSQTSGRPQETQYF.

The V call is TRBV11-2, the J call TRBJ2-1; no firm D call. The germline V gene has CDR1 SGHAT and CDR2 FQNNGV. Trimming cost V 1 base and J 5 bases, with 12 bases left between them. CDR3 length equals 15 residues. CDR3 protein: CASSLGLGFNNEQFF. The CDR3 region has the DNA TGTGCCAGCAGCTTAGGTCTAGGCTTCAACAATGAGCAGTTCTTC. The full variable domain, with the rest looked up from reference TRBV11-2 and TRBJ2-1, is EAGVAQSPRYKIIEKRQSVAFWCNPISGHATLYWYQQILGQGPKLLIQFQNNGVVDDSQLPKDRFSAERLKGVDSTLKIQPAKLEDSAVYLCASSLGLGFNNEQFFGPGTRLTVL.

This clone came up once. The V gene is TRBV28, the J gene TRBJ1-1; a weak D match, TRBD1 (5 bases). The germline gives CDR1 MDHEN, CDR2 SYDVKM. The CDR3 extends over 11 amino acids. Trimming stripped 10 bases from V and 1 base from J, with 7 bases between. The CDR3 loop reads CAIRENTEAFF. The CDR3, as DNA: TGTGCCATCAGGGAGAACACTGAAGCTTTCTTT.

The sample holds one count of this clone. This rearrangement joins TRBV27 to TRBJ1-2, with D hard to call. The CDR3 is made up of 15 amino acids. Trimming left V 3 bases short and J 7 bases short, with 18 bases between. Germline V lookup: CDR1 MNHEY, CDR2 SMNVEV (reference sequence). The CDR3 is CASSFFNDRRGGYTF. DNA of the CDR3: TGTGCCAGCAGTTTCTTCAACGACCGCCGCGGTGGCTACACCTTC.